What follows describes a single T cell receptor beta chain. Its antigen is currently unknown. This entry belongs to a study of radiation and T cells in renal cell carcinoma. General study results and limits: Without pretreatment biopsies, baseline tumor clonotype presence was undetermined.

Profiled with immunoSEQ multiplex PCR; TCRdb holds only in-frame clones, not every one. The sample holds more than 100,000 clones, approximately 90% seen once. Time point specified: blood 2 weeks post-SBRT. Treatment noted: 15 Gy SBRT to primary tumor, nephrectomy 4 weeks later. The patient's renal cell carcinoma had clear cell pathology. This receptor was taken from a woman in her 70s with renal cell carcinoma. Specimen: blood, collected from a patient whose treatment included radiotherapy and nephrectomy.

CDR3 sequence: CASSDARIGTPNSPLHF. The CDR3 bases are TGTGCCAGCAGTGATGCGAGAATTGGTACCCCCAATTCACCCCTCCACTTT. The chain uses TRBV6-1 and TRBJ1-6; D gene unclear. Germline lookup yields CDR1 MNHNS and CDR2 SASEGT. V was shortened by 3 bases and J by 7 bases, with 19 bases between the two germline ends. CDR3 size: 17 residues.